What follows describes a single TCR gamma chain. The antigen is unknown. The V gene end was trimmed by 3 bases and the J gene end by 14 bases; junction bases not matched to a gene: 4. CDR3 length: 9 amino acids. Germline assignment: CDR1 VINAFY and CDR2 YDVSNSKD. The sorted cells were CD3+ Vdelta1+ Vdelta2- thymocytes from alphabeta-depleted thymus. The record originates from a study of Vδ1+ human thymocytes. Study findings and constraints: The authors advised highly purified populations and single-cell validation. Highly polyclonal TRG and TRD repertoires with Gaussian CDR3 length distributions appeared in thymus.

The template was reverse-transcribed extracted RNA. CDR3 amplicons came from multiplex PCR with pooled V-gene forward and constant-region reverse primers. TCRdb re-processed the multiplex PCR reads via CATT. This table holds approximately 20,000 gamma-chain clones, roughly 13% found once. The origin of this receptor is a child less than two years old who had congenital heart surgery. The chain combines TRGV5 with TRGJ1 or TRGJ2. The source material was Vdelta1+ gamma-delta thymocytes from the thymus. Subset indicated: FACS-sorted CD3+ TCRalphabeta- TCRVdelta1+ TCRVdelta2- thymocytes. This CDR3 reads CATWDPQLF. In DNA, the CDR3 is TGTGCCACCTGGGACCCCCAACTCTTT.